Given below is one TCR beta chain in context. Ten or more counts support this clone. There is no known antigen for this receptor. Base qualities are not recorded, but no much larger clone differs from it by a single base. This entry belongs to a study of metastatic and nonmetastatic thyroid tumors (dated by TCRdb to 2020 to 2022). With respect to the entire study: Repertoires were compared across peripheral blood and tumor or nodule tissue samples from malignant and benign thyroid patients. Findings and caveats that apply to the study as a whole: TCR beta diversity was reported as significantly higher in malignant tumors than in benign nodules, in both blood and tumor samples.

Libraries were made using PCR. These reads were obtained on an Illumina HiSeq 4000. High-throughput sequencing was used to profile the TCR beta-chain CDR3 region of every patient. The original methods were these. Drawing on CDR3 differences between clinicopathological groups, the researchers built a classifier meant to tell apart patients with distant-metastatic papillary thyroid cancer. The Shannon index was used to assess repertoire diversity, and the Morisita-Horn index was used to assess tumor-blood repertoire similarity. TCRdb took the public reads, trimmed them with fastp at Q25, ran MiXCR for clone calling and kept in-frame beta chains. What appears here as the V and J calls and clone size reflects TCRdb's work, not the paper's. This sample is represented by around 50,000 clones; roughly 23% of them were singletons. The leading ten clones occupy about 3.8% of the sample. None of the patients had been given any treatment before thyroid surgery. Patient clinical samples collected from about 2011 to 2018 were retrospectively analysed using T-cell receptor beta sequencing.

CDR1 DFQATT and CDR2 SNEGSKA were looked up in the germline V gene (reference sequence). Here V drops 3 bases and J drops 10 bases, and the junction holds 13 bases not matched to any gene. The CDR3 has 15 amino acids, counting the end cysteine and phenylalanine. Only the CDR3 part of the read is kept: 45 bases, read in frame from the first base. Sequencing was performed on blood. The chain is encoded by TRBV20-1 joined to TRBJ1-1, with 11 bases matching TRBD1. The sequence was obtained from a male donor with papillary thyroid cancer or a benign thyroid nodule (not recorded which). Some clones in this sample may be carry-over from other donors' samples. The CDR3 sequence is CSARAPGQGVIGAFF. At the DNA level, the sequence is TGCAGTGCTAGGGCCCCGGGACAGGGGGTAATCGGAGCTTTCTTT.